This T cell receptor beta chain was retrieved from a study of OX40 agonist ivuxolimab in advanced cancers. Study summary: Ivuxolimab, which is an agonistic anti-OX40 (CD134) antibody, was administered to the patients.

The count of this clone is one. The antigen is undetermined. Blood sampling was done at baseline, cycle 4 day 1, and cycle 7 day 1. Germline loops: CDR1 ENHRY, CDR2 SYGVKD. Trimming shortened V by 5 bases and J by 5 bases, and 13 bases separated the two germline ends. CDR3 length equals 14 residues. Regarding the study as a whole: Dose levels from 0.1 to 3.0 mg/kg saw CD4+ and CD8+ blood T cells expand clonally by week 6. Averaging showed that CD8+ T cells had more expanded clones than CD4+ did.

The data were produced by immunoSEQ multiplex PCR, yet TCRdb's version contains in-frame clones alone and is incomplete. The sample records more than 50,000 clones, about 86% being singletons. Here the sequenced sample was CD4+ or CD8+ T cells sorted from blood, taken in a trial of the OX40 agonist ivuxolimab. The TCR comes from an adult with an advanced solid tumor such as melanoma, head and neck, liver or kidney cancer. J is TRBJ1-5 and V is TRBV10-3; TRBD1 might be the D (5 bases). CDR3 nucleotide sequence: TGTGCCATCAGTATGTTGGGGACGGATCAGCCCCAGCATTTT. It translates to CAISMLGTDQPQHF.